The 13 T cell receptor beta chains below were found in one sample sequenced in a study of beta chain features in type 1 diabetes. The study reverse transcribed the entire isolated RNA, so it sequenced expressed TCRB transcripts. Clones were sequenced by immunoSEQ multiplex PCR, and TCRdb holds only the in-frame ones, with some missing. Of 200,000 to 300,000 clones in the sample, approximately 14% were seen once. The sample comprised naive CD4+ T cells from blood. These receptors originate from a woman aged 40-49 years in good health.

The V gene is TRBV9, the J gene TRBJ2-5; 7 nucleotides line up with TRBD2. Germline V lookup: CDR1 SGDLS, CDR2 YYNGEE. With 0 bases clipped from V and 4 bases from J, the junction kept 9 bases outside the gene matches. This CDR3 comprises 16 residues. The CDR3 here is CASSVEGGRPGETQYF. CDR3 nucleotide sequence: TGTGCCAGCAGCGTAGAAGGCGGGAGACCTGGAGAGACCCAGTACTTC.

This chain joins TRBV5-6 and TRBJ1-6, with 8 bases that match TRBD1. The germline V gene encodes CDR1 SGHDT and CDR2 YYEEEE. The CDR3 loop spans 14 amino acids. V shed 4 bases and J 6 bases; nucleotides not matched to a gene: 3. The CDR3 here is CASSLDRANSPLHF. The CDR3 DNA is TGTGCCAGCAGCCTGGACAGGGCTAATTCACCCCTCCACTTT.

The genes are TRBV18 and TRBJ1-2; the match to TRBD1 covers 8 bases. Germline lookup yields CDR1 KGHSH and CDR2 LQKENI. Losses at the gene ends were 3 bases for V and 8 bases for J; bases not matched to a gene: 8. This CDR3 spans 14 amino acids. The CDR3 DNA is TGTGCCAGCTCACCTCAGGACAGGGAATACGGCTACACCTTC. Translating gives CASSPQDREYGYTF.

This clone was found a few times. The rearrangement links TRBV5-1 to TRBJ2-1, with a tentative D call TRBD1 (5 bases). Looked up from germline, CDR1 is SGHRS and CDR2 is YFSETQ. This CDR3 contains 13 residues. V was shortened by 3 bases and J by 8 bases, with 12 bases between the two germline ends. Here the CDR3 reads CASSSRASDEQFF. The CDR3 DNA reads TGCGCCAGCAGCTCCAGGGCTTCGGATGAGCAGTTCTTC.

The rearrangement joins TRBV29-1 to TRBJ1-3; D is undetermined. Trimming took 3 bases from V and 0 from J, leaving 6 bases between them. Germline CDR1 is SQVTM and CDR2 is ANQGSEA. The CDR3 spans 13 residues. The CDR3 sequence: CSVERSSGNTIYF. The CDR3 nucleotides are TGCAGCGTTGAGAGGAGCTCTGGAAACACCATATATTTT.

A remark on this clone: Other DNA sequences in the same sample also yield this CDR3. The gene calls are TRBV7-8 and TRBJ2-7; D uncertain. The CDR3 totals 14 residues. The germline V gene has CDR1 SGHVS and CDR2 FQNEAQ. V lost 1 base and J 0 bases, leaving 7 bases between the germline ends. The CDR3 bases are TGTGCCAGCAGCTTAGGCCGGAGCTCCTACGAGCAGTACTTC. It specifies CASSLGRSSYEQYF.

The chain recombines TRBV5-4 with TRBJ2-3, with D uncertain. The CDR3 extends over 13 amino acids. Trimming cost V 2 bases and J 4 bases, with 8 bases left between them. Germline V gene lookup returns CDR1 SGHNT and CDR2 YYREEE (reference sequence). CDR3 sequence reads: CASSLEAADTQYF. As DNA, the CDR3 is TGTGCCAGCAGCTTAGAGGCCGCAGATACGCAGTATTTT.

The CDR3 loop is CASSLDRVGETQYF. The CDR3 region has the DNA TGTGCCAGCAGCTTAGACAGGGTCGGAGAGACCCAGTACTTC. This chain joins TRBV11-2 and TRBJ2-5; D may be TRBD1 (5 bases). V gave up 0 bases and J gave up 4 bases, with 9 bases separating them. Germline values: CDR1 SGHAT, CDR2 FQNNGV. The CDR3 has 14 amino acids.

This chain uses TRBV6-5 with TRBJ1-2, with D uncertain. Germline CDR1 is MNHEY and CDR2 is SVGAGI. The V and J ends lost 6 bases and 8 bases respectively, with 16 bases between them. This CDR3 is 13 amino acids long. CDR3 sequence reads: CASRDGLLPGYTF. CDR3 in DNA: TGTGCCAGCAGAGACGGGTTACTCCCCGGCTACACCTTC.

The chain links TRBV9 to TRBJ1-4; 9 bases align to TRBD1. J was trimmed by 0 bases and V by 4 bases; bases with no gene match: 4. This CDR3 spans 16 amino acids. Germline CDR1 SGDLS, CDR2 YYNGEE. The CDR3 reads CASSIDRGATNEKLFF. The CDR3 coding sequence is TGTGCCAGCAGCATAGACAGGGGGGCAACTAATGAAAAACTGTTTTTT.

This clone was seen more than once but under ten times. The chain combines TRBV2 with TRBJ2-1, with TRBD2 identical over 10 bases. CDR3 size: 16 residues. Losses at the gene ends were 6 bases for V and 6 bases for J; bases not matched to a gene: 11. Germline CDR1 reads SNHLY; CDR2 reads FYNNEI. CDR3 region: CASRAQSGGVGNEQFF. The CDR3 DNA is TGTGCCAGCAGGGCACAGAGCGGGGGGGTAGGCAATGAGCAGTTCTTC.

The rearrangement uses TRBV5-1 and TRBJ2-7; 8 bases line up with TRBD1. The germline V gene has CDR1 SGHRS and CDR2 YFSETQ. There are 15 residues in the CDR3. V lost 6 bases to trimming and J lost 3 bases; unmatched junction nucleotides: 11. For the CDR3, the DNA is TGCGCCAGCAACACAGGGGGTGCCCGTGTCTACGAGCAGTACTTC. Residues: CASNTGGARVYEQYF.

A few counts support this clone. The chain combines TRBV5-1 with TRBJ2-7; D uncertain. The CDR3 is made up of 14 amino acids. CDR1 is SGHRS, CDR2 YFSETQ, per germline. V dropped 0 bases and J dropped 0 bases, with 7 bases sitting between them. CDR3 nucleotides: TGCGCCAGCAGCTTGGTCCCTACCTCCTACGAGCAGTACTTC. It codes for CASSLVPTSYEQYF.